Below, 29 T cell receptor beta chains from the same sample are listed, as sequenced in a study of technical replicates of blood from a handful of donors. Here immunoSEQ multiplex PCR was the method, and the copy in TCRdb shows in-frame clones only, minus some. The data contain nearly 80,000 clones, approximately 96% of them seen just once; the ten biggest clones take up approximately 0.32%. The sample comprised T cells isolated from PBMCs. These receptors all come from a human donor in good health.

The chain carries TRBV19 and TRBJ1-2; D uncertain. The germline V and J ends were trimmed by 3 bases and 2 bases, with 10 bases remaining between them. Germline V gene data show CDR1 as LNHDA and CDR2 as SQIVND (reference sequence). The CDR3 is made up of 14 amino acids. The CDR3 DNA is TGTGCCAGTAGTATTAGTCAGGTCAACTATGGCTACACCTTC. This codes for CASSISQVNYGYTF.

The chain joins TRBV11-2 to TRBJ2-7; 8 bases are shared with TRBD1. Germline V lookup: CDR1 SGHAT, CDR2 FQNNGV. This CDR3 has 16 residues. V gave up 7 bases and J gave up 4 bases; unmatched junction bases: 15. The CDR3 is CASTQGKGQGSYEQYF. The CDR3 DNA reads TGTGCCAGCACCCAAGGTAAAGGACAGGGATCTTACGAGCAGTACTTC.

The chain combines TRBV9 with TRBJ1-2; D gene uncertain. CDR1 and CDR2 from the germline V gene are SGDLS and YYNGEE. V lost 6 bases to trimming and J lost 4 bases, with 16 bases between them. There are 14 residues in the CDR3. This CDR3 reads CASNPGGNVYGYTF. The CDR3 DNA reads as TGTGCCAGCAACCCAGGAGGAAACGTCTATGGCTACACCTTC.

V and J are TRBV29-1 and TRBJ1-5; weak D call: TRBD1 (6 bases). The V gene lost 3 bases and the J gene lost 0 bases, with 9 bases spanning the gap. Germline CDR1 reads SQVTM; CDR2 reads ANQGSEA. The CDR3 spans 14 residues. As DNA, the CDR3 is TGCAGCGTTGAGACAGGTTATAGCAATCAGCCCCAGCATTTT. This sequence encodes CSVETGYSNQPQHF. Variable domain in full (rest from reference TRBV29-1 and TRBJ1-5): SAVISQKPSRDICQRGTSLTIQCQVDSQVTMMFWYRQQPGQSLTLIATANQGSEATYESGFVIDKFPISRPNLTFSTLTVSNMSPEDSSIYLCSVETGYSNQPQHFGDGTRLSIL.

The chain uses TRBV30 and TRBJ1-5; 7 bases align to TRBD1. The CDR3 has 16 amino acids. CDR1 and CDR2 from the germline V gene are GTSNPN and SVGIG (reference sequence). Unmatched junction bases numbered 14, after V lost 3 bases and J lost 6 bases. In nucleotides, the CDR3 is TGTGCCTGGAGCGGATTAGGGACAGACTGGGGTCAGCCCCAGCATTTT. This gives the protein CAWSGLGTDWGQPQHF.

The chain couples TRBV7-2 to TRBJ1-1; no definite D call. This CDR3 comprises 13 residues. The V and J ends lost 8 bases and 10 bases respectively, with 20 bases between them. Per the germline V gene, CDR1 is SGHTA and CDR2 is FQGNSA. The CDR3 sequence: CASGEGMRSGAFF. In DNA, the CDR3 is TGTGCCAGCGGGGAGGGCATGAGATCAGGAGCTTTCTTT.

The chain couples TRBV12-5 to TRBJ2-2; no clear D gene. Trimming stripped 3 bases from V and 6 bases from J, with 5 bases between. CDR1 is LGHNT, CDR2 FRNRAP, per germline. This CDR3 contains 12 residues. The CDR3 region has the DNA TGTGCTAGTGGTTTCCTTCCCGGGGAGCTGTTTTTT. Translated: CASGFLPGELFF.

The V call is TRBV18, the J call TRBJ1-5; a possible D gene is TRBD1 (6 bases). The V gene's germline CDR1 is KGHSH and CDR2 LQKENI. This CDR3 is 14 amino acids long. V lost 3 bases to trimming and J lost 6 bases, with 12 bases between them. The CDR3 bases are TGTGCCAGCTCACCCGGACAGAGGAGTCAGCCCCAGCATTTT. Translation gives CASSPGQRSQPQHF.

The J gene is TRBJ2-7, the V gene TRBV18, with unresolved D. V was trimmed by 3 bases and J by 0 bases, leaving 3 bases between them. Per germline, CDR1 KGHSH and CDR2 LQKENI. There are 12 residues in the CDR3. The CDR3 here is CASSPSSYEQYF. Written as DNA, the CDR3 is TGTGCCAGCTCACCGAGCTCCTACGAGCAGTACTTC.

V usage is TRBV7-9 and J usage is TRBJ1-5; TRBD1 is a possible D gene (6 bases). This CDR3 region has 13 residues. The germline CDR1 and CDR2 sequences are SEHNR and FQNEAQ (reference sequence). V was pared by 6 bases and J by 1 base, with 7 bases between. The CDR3 loop reads CASSRGSNQPQHF. The CDR3 DNA is TGTGCCAGCAGTAGGGGGAGCAATCAGCCCCAGCATTTT.

The chain joins TRBV19 to TRBJ1-1, with TRBD1 as a possible D gene (5 bases). This CDR3 is built from 13 residues. CDR1 and CDR2 (germline): LNHDA, SQIVND (reference sequence). Trimming took off 6 bases at V and 3 bases at J, with 11 bases between the two ends. The CDR3 reads CASRQAIHTEAFF. CDR3 sequence (DNA): TGTGCCAGTAGACAGGCGATTCACACTGAAGCTTTCTTT.

V and J are TRBV7-9 and TRBJ2-2; 7 bases are a match to TRBD1. With 1 base clipped from V and 2 bases from J, the junction kept 13 bases outside the gene matches. The CDR3 totals 19 residues. In germline, CDR1 is SEHNR, CDR2 FQNEAQ (reference sequence). The CDR3 loop is CASSLDAQETGTNTGELFF. For the CDR3, the DNA is TGTGCCAGCAGCTTAGATGCGCAAGAGACAGGGACAAACACCGGGGAGCTGTTTTTT. The full variable domain, in which reference TRBV7-9 and TRBJ2-2 provide the parts outside the CDR3, is DTGVSQNPRHKITKRGQNVTFRCDPISEHNRLYWYRQTLGQGPEFLTYFQNEAQLEKSRLLSDRFSAERPKGSFSTLEIQRTEQGDSAMYLCASSLDAQETGTNTGELFFGEGSRLTVL.

The chain couples TRBV4-3 to TRBJ2-1; weak D call: TRBD1 (5 bases). The ends were cut back, 4 bases at V and 10 bases at J, with 17 bases in the middle. In germline, CDR1 is LGHNA, CDR2 YSLEER. This CDR3 has 14 residues. Written as DNA, the CDR3 is TGCGCCAGCAGCCTCCGGCTTGAAGCAGGGGAGCAGTTCTTC. It encodes CASSLRLEAGEQFF.

This chain links TRBV2 with TRBJ1-2; no firm D call. The V end lost 1 base, the J end lost 0 bases, and 12 bases lay between the germline ends. CDR1 is SNHLY and CDR2 is FYNNEI in the germline V gene. This CDR3 comprises 16 residues. CDR3 loop: CASSEGWHKANYGYTF. CDR3 DNA: TGTGCCAGCAGTGAAGGGTGGCACAAAGCTAACTATGGCTACACCTTC.

CDR3 region: CASSLEREYYEQYF. In DNA form, the CDR3 reads TGCGCCAGCAGCTTGGAGCGGGAGTACTACGAGCAGTACTTC. V usage is TRBV5-1 and J usage is TRBJ2-7; TRBD2 agrees at 8 bases. With 0 bases clipped from V and 3 bases from J, the junction kept 2 bases outside the gene matches. Germline loops: CDR1 SGHRS, CDR2 YFSETQ. The CDR3 is 14 amino acids.

The chain has TRBV28 and TRBJ2-3; D ambiguous. This CDR3 spans 16 amino acids. Per germline, CDR1 MDHEN and CDR2 SYDVKM. The V gene lost 3 bases and the J gene lost 2 bases, with 15 bases spanning the gap. CDR3 residues: CASSFQPRSPTDTQYF. As DNA, the CDR3 is TGTGCCAGCAGTTTCCAGCCCAGGTCACCCACAGATACGCAGTATTTT.

This chain uses TRBV27 with TRBJ2-3; D not resolved. The CDR3 is made up of 14 amino acids. V shed 2 bases and J shed 2 bases, with 8 bases lying between them. Germline V gene lookup returns CDR1 MNHEY and CDR2 SMNVEV (reference sequence). The CDR3 nucleotides read TGTGCCAGCAGTTTAGTCGGAGCCACAGATACGCAGTATTTT. It translates to CASSLVGATDTQYF.

J is TRBJ2-2 and V is TRBV19, with 9 bases lining up with TRBD2. J was trimmed by 4 bases and V by 10 bases; bases with no gene match: 19. Per germline, CDR1 LNHDA and CDR2 SQIVND (reference sequence). The CDR3 totals 18 residues. CDR3 bases: TGTGCCACCACTCCCTTAGGGATGGCGGGAGGGAGCACCGGGGAGCTGTTTTTT. Its protein is CATTPLGMAGGSTGELFF. Variable domain in full (rest from reference TRBV19 and TRBJ2-2): DGGITQSPKYLFRKEGQNVTLSCEQNLNHDAMYWYRQDPGQGLRLIYYSQIVNDFQKGDIAEGYSVSREKKESFPLTVTSAQKNPTAFYLCATTPLGMAGGSTGELFFGEGSRLTVL.

The V call is TRBV19, the J call TRBJ1-5; unclear D gene. Germline assignment: CDR1 LNHDA and CDR2 SQIVND (reference sequence). Trimming took off 3 bases at V and 1 base at J, with 4 bases between the two ends. This CDR3 is 13 amino acids long. The CDR3 sequence is CASSMASNQPQHF. The CDR3 DNA reads TGTGCCAGTAGTATGGCAAGCAATCAGCCCCAGCATTTT. Variable domain in full (rest from reference TRBV19 and TRBJ1-5): DGGITQSPKYLFRKEGQNVTLSCEQNLNHDAMYWYRQDPGQGLRLIYYSQIVNDFQKGDIAEGYSVSREKKESFPLTVTSAQKNPTAFYLCASSMASNQPQHFGDGTRLSIL.

The chain couples TRBV5-5 to TRBJ1-2, with 7 bases matching TRBD1. The CDR3 spans 15 residues. The germline V gene has CDR1 SGHKS and CDR2 YYEKEE (reference sequence). The V segment lost 3 bases and the J segment 3 bases; nucleotides outside the gene matches: 8. The CDR3 sequence is CASSYTGTDYYGYTF. In DNA, the CDR3 is TGTGCCAGCAGCTACACCGGGACAGATTACTATGGCTACACCTTC.

This chain links TRBV5-4 with TRBJ2-7, with D maybe TRBD1 (5 bases). V lost 0 bases, J lost 2 bases, and 9 bases lay in between. The germline V gene encodes CDR1 SGHNT and CDR2 YYREEE (reference sequence). This CDR3 has 14 residues. CDR3 protein: CASSLDRTTYEQYF. For the CDR3, the DNA is TGTGCCAGCAGCTTGGACAGGACAACCTACGAGCAGTACTTC.

The chain carries TRBV2 and TRBJ2-5, with D perhaps matching TRBD1 (6 bases). V shed 4 bases and J shed 1 base, with 22 bases lying between them. Germline assignment: CDR1 SNHLY and CDR2 FYNNEI. There are 18 residues in the CDR3. As DNA, the CDR3 is TGTGCCAGCAGTGGCCCGCAAATACCCAGACAGGTCCAAGAGACCCAGTACTTC. Residues: CASSGPQIPRQVQETQYF.

J is TRBJ1-1 and V is TRBV28; 8 bases map to TRBD1. This CDR3 has 15 residues. CDR1 is MDHEN, CDR2 SYDVKM, per germline. The trim removed 2 bases at V and 8 bases at J, leaving 10 bases unmatched. CDR3 nucleotide sequence: TGTGCCAGCAGTTTAAATACGGGACAGGTGATCGAAGCTTTCTTT. Residues: CASSLNTGQVIEAFF.

The chain uses TRBV19 and TRBJ2-1, with TRBD2 identical over 11 bases. The V gene end was trimmed by 6 bases and the J gene end by 5 bases; junction bases not matched to a gene: 3. The CDR3 has 14 residues. The germline gives CDR1 LNHDA, CDR2 SQIVND (reference sequence). The CDR3 nucleotides read TGTGCCAGTAGGGGACTAGCGGACCACAATGAGCAGTTCTTC. Protein product: CASRGLADHNEQFF.

The chain joins TRBV19 to TRBJ1-3; unclear D gene. CDR1 and CDR2 from the germline V gene are LNHDA and SQIVND (reference sequence). This CDR3 is 13 amino acids long. V was cut by 1 base and J by 2 bases, with 3 bases left in between. The CDR3 region is CASSIGPGNTIYF. The CDR3 coding sequence is TGTGCCAGTAGTATAGGGCCTGGAAACACCATATATTTT.

The chain recombines TRBV6-1 with TRBJ2-4; D may be TRBD2 (6 bases). Trimming stripped 1 base from V and 8 bases from J, with 12 bases between. The length of the CDR3 is 14 residues. Germline V gene lookup returns CDR1 MNHNS and CDR2 SASEGT. DNA for the CDR3: TGTGCCAGCAGTGAAGGGCCCGGGAGTGACATTCAGTACTTC. Encoded protein: CASSEGPGSDIQYF.

As DNA, the CDR3 is TGCGCCAGCAGCCCCGGGACAGGGAGTTCTGAAGCTTTCTTT. Translated, it gives CASSPGTGSSEAFF. J is TRBJ1-1 and V is TRBV5-1; 9 bases agree with TRBD1. The V gene end was trimmed by 4 bases and the J gene end by 6 bases; junction bases not matched to a gene: 7. The V gene's germline CDR1 is SGHRS and CDR2 YFSETQ. The length of the CDR3 is 14 residues.

The V call is TRBV2, the J call TRBJ2-5; 8 nucleotides line up with TRBD1. Looked up from germline, CDR1 is SNHLY and CDR2 is FYNNEI. This CDR3 is 14 amino acids long. V was clipped by 5 bases and J by 1 base; unmatched bases: 3. The CDR3 nucleotides are TGTGCCAGCAGTCCAGACAGGGGCCAAGAGACCCAGTACTTC. Translated: CASSPDRGQETQYF.

The chain is built from TRBV4-1 and TRBJ2-1, with 7 bases aligning to TRBD2. The CDR3 spans 16 residues. Germline V gives CDR1 MGHRA, CDR2 YSYEKL. Unmatched junction bases numbered 15, after V lost 3 bases and J lost 10 bases. The CDR3 bases are TGCGCCAGCAGCCATGGACTAGTAGGAGGTATTTGGGAGCAGTTCTTC. Its translation: CASSHGLVGGIWEQFF.